The TCR beta chain described here comes from a study of cytomegalovirus exposure and HLA in healthy donors. The study, taken as a whole, reports: CMV antigen specificity of three CMV-associated chains was confirmed in vitro.

Vbeta (60) and Jbeta (13) primers were used in the PCR. Assay used: immunoSEQ multiplex PCR; TCRdb lists only in-frame clones, some missing. The sample consists of under 200,000 clones, around four fifths of them appearing once. Germline V lookup: CDR1 SGHDN, CDR2 FVKESK. CDR3 length: 13 residues. With 5 bases removed from V and 3 bases from J, the gap between germline ends came to 7 bases. As for this clone: What it recognizes is unknown.

The V call is TRBV14, the J call TRBJ2-2; the D gene is possibly TRBD1 (5 bases). The receptor comes from a woman in her 30s in good health and CMV-seronegative. The sample comprised PBMCs. CDR3 in amino acids: CASSDSYTGELFF. In nucleotides, the CDR3 is TGTGCCAGCAGCGACAGTTACACCGGGGAGCTGTTTTTT. The full variable domain, in which reference TRBV14 and TRBJ2-2 provide the parts outside the CDR3, is EAGVTQFPSHSVIEKGQTVTLRCDPISGHDNLYWYRRVMGKEIKFLLHFVKESKQDESGMPNNRFLAERTGGTYSTLKVQPAELEDSGVYFCASSDSYTGELFFGEGSRLTVL.